The rows below give T cell receptor beta chains drawn from one sample of a study of human T cells and chemical hapten exposure. Each CDR3 protein is one row after TCRdb ran MiXCR on the RACE reads. Of about 350,000 distinct CDR3 sequences listed, over 5% were seen once; the top ten hold more than 8%. The sequences come from whole blood, collected in connection with sensitization to the hapten diphenylcyclopropenone (DPC). Receptors originate from a woman aged 18 to 35 with alopecia areata. Some clones in this sample may be carry-over from other donors' samples. The CDR3 runs from the conserved cysteine through the conserved F or W. The order of the fields is J gene, clone size, V gene, D gene, CDR3 protein, CDR3 DNA. A D gene is named only where the DNA matches it firmly. Size tells how often a clone was seen (once, few, many) or the class of an expanded clone, and some rows leave it out.

J gene: TRBJ1-4
clone size: few
V gene: TRBV5-1
D gene: TRBD1
CDR3 protein: CASSRGQGGKANEKLFF
CDR3 DNA: TGCGCCAGCAGCCGAGGACAGGGAGGAAAGGCTAATGAAAAACTGTTTTTT

J gene: TRBJ2-3
clone size: many
V gene: TRBV9
D gene: .
CDR3 protein: CASSVRGTTSTDTQYF
CDR3 DNA: TGTGCCAGCAGCGTAAGGGGGACAACTAGCACAGATACGCAGTATTTT

J gene: TRBJ1-1
clone size: few
V gene: TRBV25-1
D gene: .
CDR3 protein: CASRLQGGAQAFF
CDR3 DNA: TGTGCCAGCAGGCTTCAAGGGGGGGCCCAAGCTTTCTTT

J gene: TRBJ2-3
clone size: many
V gene: TRBV6-5
D gene: TRBD2
CDR3 protein: CASSLTSGGATTDTQYF
CDR3 DNA: TGTGCCAGTTCCCTGACTAGCGGGGGGGCCACCACAGATACGCAGTATTTT

J gene: TRBJ2-1
clone size: .
V gene: TRBV12-3/TRBV12-4
D gene: TRBD2
CDR3 protein: CASRPSGGAGEQFF
CDR3 DNA: TGTGCCAGCAGGCCTAGCGGGGGGGCCGGTGAGCAGTTCTTC

J gene: TRBJ1-1
clone size: few
V gene: TRBV10-3
D gene: TRBD1
CDR3 protein: CAIRSTGGGERMNTEAFF
CDR3 DNA: TGTGCCATCCGAAGTACAGGGGGCGGGGAAAGGATGAACACTGAAGCTTTCTTT

J gene: TRBJ2-7
clone size: many
V gene: TRBV6-5
D gene: .
CDR3 protein: CASSPQGPTYEQYF
CDR3 DNA: TGTGCCAGCAGCCCACAGGGCCCGACCTACGAGCAGTACTTC

J gene: TRBJ1-2
clone size: few
V gene: TRBV12-3/TRBV12-4
D gene: .
CDR3 protein: CASSFRNGALNYGYTF
CDR3 DNA: TGTGCCAGCAGTTTCCGAAACGGGGCGCTGAACTATGGCTACACCTTC

J gene: TRBJ2-1
clone size: many
V gene: TRBV9
D gene: .
CDR3 protein: CASSVRGADSYNEQFF
CDR3 DNA: TGTGCCAGCAGCGTACGAGGGGCTGACTCCTACAATGAGCAGTTCTTC

J gene: TRBJ2-3
clone size: many
V gene: TRBV10-3
D gene: TRBD1
CDR3 protein: CAISERDRGDTQYF
CDR3 DNA: TGTGCCATCAGTGAGCGGGACAGGGGAGATACGCAGTATTTT

J gene: TRBJ1-1
clone size: .
V gene: TRBV2
D gene: .
CDR3 protein: CASSDGGEGRTEAFF
CDR3 DNA: TGTGCCAGCAGTGACGGGGGGGAGGGAAGGACTGAAGCTTTCTTT

J gene: TRBJ2-3
clone size: many
V gene: TRBV6-5
D gene: .
CDR3 protein: CASSYDNSGRGQYF
CDR3 DNA: TGTGCCAGCAGTTACGACAATTCGGGGAGAGGGCAGTATTTT

J gene: TRBJ1-4
clone size: .
V gene: TRBV5-1
D gene: TRBD1
CDR3 protein: CASSSASGTAYEKLFF
CDR3 DNA: TGCGCCAGCAGCTCCGCGTCCGGGACAGCATATGAAAAACTGTTTTTT

J gene: TRBJ1-1
clone size: .
V gene: TRBV10-3
D gene: .
CDR3 protein: CAISEAFSGGGTEAFF
CDR3 DNA: TGTGCCATCAGTGAGGCGTTTTCGGGAGGCGGTACTGAAGCTTTCTTT

J gene: TRBJ1-4
clone size: many
V gene: TRBV7-9
D gene: TRBD1
CDR3 protein: CASSLLTQGTEKLFF
CDR3 DNA: TGTGCCAGCAGCTTACTTACACAGGGGACTGAAAAACTGTTTTTT

J gene: TRBJ2-7
clone size: few
V gene: TRBV27
D gene: .
CDR3 protein: CASSSLAAYEQYF
CDR3 DNA: TGTGCCAGCAGTTCACTAGCAGCCTACGAGCAGTACTTC

J gene: TRBJ1-2
clone size: many
V gene: TRBV27
D gene: .
CDR3 protein: CASSVTEHYGYTF
CDR3 DNA: TGTGCCAGCAGTGTGACAGAGCACTATGGCTACACCTTC

J gene: TRBJ1-5
clone size: many
V gene: TRBV5-5
D gene: .
CDR3 protein: CASSPGLMVGYSNQPQHF
CDR3 DNA: TGTGCCAGCAGTCCGGGTCTAATGGTGGGGTATAGCAATCAGCCCCAGCATTTT

J gene: TRBJ1-1
clone size: many
V gene: TRBV10-3
D gene: .
CDR3 protein: CAISESEFEAFF
CDR3 DNA: TGTGCCATCAGTGAGTCGGAGTTTGAAGCTTTCTTT

J gene: TRBJ2-1
clone size: .
V gene: TRBV6-1
D gene: TRBD2
CDR3 protein: CASSLKQGLGYNEQFF
CDR3 DNA: TGTGCCAGCAGTCTAAAACAAGGACTAGGGTACAATGAGCAGTTCTTC

J gene: TRBJ2-3
clone size: many
V gene: TRBV6-1
D gene: .
CDR3 protein: CASTHSGTSTDTQYF
CDR3 DNA: TGTGCCAGCACCCACAGCGGAACTAGCACAGATACGCAGTATTTT

J gene: TRBJ2-3
clone size: few
V gene: TRBV18
D gene: TRBD2
CDR3 protein: CASSPRSGGYLSTDTQYF
CDR3 DNA: TGTGCCAGCTCACCACGGAGCGGGGGATACCTTAGCACAGATACGCAGTATTTT

J gene: TRBJ2-3
clone size: many
V gene: TRBV4-3
D gene: .
CDR3 protein: CASSQVAMSSTDTQYF
CDR3 DNA: TGCGCCAGCAGCCAAGTTGCTATGTCTAGCACAGATACGCAGTATTTT

J gene: TRBJ2-1
clone size: few
V gene: TRBV7-2
D gene: .
CDR3 protein: CASSLRWGDYNEQFF
CDR3 DNA: TGTGCCAGCAGCTTAAGATGGGGGGACTACAATGAGCAGTTCTTC

J gene: TRBJ1-2
clone size: few
V gene: TRBV20-1
D gene: TRBD1
CDR3 protein: CSAPTGVLYGYTF
CDR3 DNA: TGCAGTGCCCCGACAGGGGTCCTCTATGGCTACACCTTC

J gene: TRBJ1-5
clone size: many
V gene: TRBV29-1
D gene: .
CDR3 protein: CSVVTGDSNQPQHF
CDR3 DNA: TGCAGCGTTGTCACAGGAGATAGCAATCAGCCCCAGCATTTT

J gene: TRBJ2-3
clone size: many
V gene: TRBV10-3
D gene: .
CDR3 protein: CAISDNRYTDTQYF
CDR3 DNA: TGTGCCATCAGTGATAACCGCTACACAGATACGCAGTATTTT

J gene: TRBJ1-4
clone size: many
V gene: TRBV12-3/TRBV12-4
D gene: .
CDR3 protein: CASSQLGATNEKLFF
CDR3 DNA: TGTGCCAGCAGTCAGCTGGGGGCCACTAATGAAAAACTGTTTTTT

J gene: TRBJ1-1
clone size: many
V gene: TRBV18
D gene: .
CDR3 protein: CASSPPGVFTEAFF
CDR3 DNA: TGTGCCAGCTCACCACCGGGCGTGTTCACTGAAGCTTTCTTT

J gene: TRBJ1-4
clone size: .
V gene: TRBV7-2
D gene: .
CDR3 protein: CASSLRDGPNEKLFF
CDR3 DNA: TGTGCCAGCAGCCTCCGGGACGGGCCTAATGAAAAACTGTTTTTT

J gene: TRBJ1-2
clone size: few
V gene: TRBV4-1
D gene: .
CDR3 protein: CASSLTRIDRNTF
CDR3 DNA: TGCGCCAGCAGCCTTACCCGGATCGACAGGAACACCTTC

J gene: TRBJ2-1
clone size: .
V gene: TRBV12-3/TRBV12-4
D gene: .
CDR3 protein: CASSLSTGFISDEQFF
CDR3 DNA: TGTGCCAGCAGTTTATCTACTGGCTTTATTAGCGATGAGCAGTTCTTC

J gene: TRBJ2-3
clone size: few
V gene: TRBV10-3
D gene: .
CDR3 protein: CAISESGDTSDTQYF
CDR3 DNA: TGTGCCATCAGTGAGTCGGGGGACACCTCGGATACGCAGTATTTT

J gene: TRBJ2-5
clone size: many
V gene: TRBV29-1
D gene: .
CDR3 protein: CSLLGRKETQYF
CDR3 DNA: TGCAGCCTACTCGGAAGGAAAGAGACCCAGTACTTC

J gene: TRBJ1-2
clone size: few
V gene: TRBV5-1
D gene: .
CDR3 protein: CASSFSTANYGYTF
CDR3 DNA: TGCGCCAGCAGCTTCTCGACAGCTAACTATGGCTACACCTTC

J gene: TRBJ2-1
clone size: .
V gene: TRBV9
D gene: .
CDR3 protein: CASSVGGDNEQFF
CDR3 DNA: TGTGCCAGCAGCGTAGGCGGGGACAATGAGCAGTTCTTC

J gene: TRBJ1-1
clone size: few
V gene: TRBV6-5
D gene: .
CDR3 protein: CASSRGGQMNTEAFF
CDR3 DNA: TGTGCCAGCAGCCGGGGAGGGCAGATGAACACTGAAGCTTTCTTT

J gene: TRBJ2-1
clone size: many
V gene: TRBV14
D gene: TRBD1
CDR3 protein: CASSHLTGTSSYNEQFF
CDR3 DNA: TGTGCCAGCAGCCACTTGACAGGGACGAGCTCCTACAATGAGCAGTTCTTC

J gene: TRBJ2-1
clone size: few
V gene: TRBV18
D gene: TRBD2
CDR3 protein: CASSSGLAGYSEQFF
CDR3 DNA: TGTGCCAGCTCAAGCGGACTAGCGGGTTATAGTGAGCAGTTCTTC

J gene: TRBJ2-1
clone size: few
V gene: TRBV11-1
D gene: .
CDR3 protein: CATTGGPEQFF
CDR3 DNA: TGTGCCACCACCGGAGGACCCGAGCAGTTCTTC

J gene: TRBJ1-1
clone size: many
V gene: TRBV6-4
D gene: TRBD1
CDR3 protein: CASRRTGGTEAFF
CDR3 DNA: TGTGCCAGCAGGAGGACAGGGGGCACTGAAGCTTTCTTT

J gene: TRBJ2-7
clone size: .
V gene: TRBV6-6
D gene: TRBD2
CDR3 protein: CASRRGGYEQYF
CDR3 DNA: TGTGCCAGCAGGCGGGGGGGTTACGAGCAGTACTTC

J gene: TRBJ2-3
clone size: many
V gene: TRBV12-3/TRBV12-4
D gene: .
CDR3 protein: CASSPRRADTQYF
CDR3 DNA: TGTGCCAGCAGTCCTAGAAGGGCAGATACGCAGTATTTT

J gene: TRBJ2-3
clone size: few
V gene: TRBV29-1
D gene: .
CDR3 protein: CSVPFPVEDTQYF
CDR3 DNA: TGCAGCGTTCCGTTTCCGGTAGAGGATACGCAGTATTTT

J gene: TRBJ2-1
clone size: few
V gene: TRBV4-3
D gene: .
CDR3 protein: CASSQDGGGYNEQFF
CDR3 DNA: TGCGCCAGCAGCCAAGATGGGGGCGGATACAATGAGCAGTTCTTC

J gene: TRBJ1-6
clone size: many
V gene: TRBV13
D gene: TRBD1
CDR3 protein: CASRQSLGQGGSSYNSPLHF
CDR3 DNA: TGTGCCAGCAGGCAGAGTTTGGGACAGGGCGGAAGCTCCTATAATTCACCCCTCCACTTT

J gene: TRBJ1-1
clone size: .
V gene: TRBV6-5
D gene: .
CDR3 protein: CASSIRAMNTEAFF
CDR3 DNA: TGTGCCAGCAGTATCAGGGCCATGAACACTGAAGCTTTCTTT

J gene: TRBJ2-1
clone size: many
V gene: TRBV29-1
D gene: TRBD1
CDR3 protein: CSVGADRRNNEQFF
CDR3 DNA: TGCAGCGTTGGGGCGGACAGGAGGAACAATGAGCAGTTCTTC